This TCR beta chain stems from a study of human T cells and chemical hapten exposure. V was clipped by 5 bases and J by 5 bases; unmatched bases: 3. Germline V gene lookup returns CDR1 SGHTA and CDR2 FQGNSA. This CDR3 comprises 14 residues. In TCRdb, the RACE reads were re-called with MiXCR into one record per CDR3 protein. The sample consists of about 160,000 distinct CDR3 sequences, 25% to 30% of them appearing once. This sample's time point: patch test 3, about 24 weeks after DPC sensitization. Stated treatment: therapeutic diphenylcyclopropenone sensitization with weekly scalp DPC. This chain uses TRBV7-2 with TRBJ2-3; 11 nucleotides match TRBD2. The sample was whole blood, taken in connection with sensitization to the hapten diphenylcyclopropenone (DPC). The TCR originated in a woman in her late teens or twenties with alopecia areata. Some clones in this sample may be carry-over from other donors' samples. DNA for the CDR3: TGTGCCAGCAGCAATGGACTAGCGGGAGATACGCAGTATTTT. Protein: CASSNGLAGDTQYF. Full variable domain (remainder filled in from reference TRBV7-2 and TRBJ2-3): GAGVSQSPSNKVTEKGKDVELRCDPISGHTALYWYRQSLGQGLEFLIYFQGNSAPDKSGLPSDRFSAERTGGSVSTLTIQRTQQEDSAVYLCASSNGLAGDTQYFGPGTRLTVL.